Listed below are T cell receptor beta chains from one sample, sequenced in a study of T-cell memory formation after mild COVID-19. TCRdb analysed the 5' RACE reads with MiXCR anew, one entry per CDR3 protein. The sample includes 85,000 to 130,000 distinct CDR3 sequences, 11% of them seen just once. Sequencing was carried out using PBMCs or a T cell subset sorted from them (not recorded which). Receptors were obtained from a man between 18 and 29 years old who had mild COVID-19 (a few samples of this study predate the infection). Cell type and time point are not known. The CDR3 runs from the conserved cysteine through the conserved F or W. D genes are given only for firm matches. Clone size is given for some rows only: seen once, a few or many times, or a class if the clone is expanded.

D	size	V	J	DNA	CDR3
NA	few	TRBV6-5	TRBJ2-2	TGTGCCAGCAGTTACGCGCGGGGGCCCCCGAACACCGGGGAGCTGTTTTTT	CASSYARGPPNTGELFF
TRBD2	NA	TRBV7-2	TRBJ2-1	TGTGCCAGCTCGCCCGTCGAGAGACTAGCGGGGGGACTCGACTCCTGGCAGTTCTTC	CASSPVERLAGGLDSWQFF
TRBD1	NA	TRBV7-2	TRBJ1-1	TGTGCCAGCAGCTCAATGGGGACAGGGCCTCAGGCTTTCTTT	CASSSMGTGPQAFF
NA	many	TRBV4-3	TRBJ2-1	TGCGCCAGCAGCCAAGGAGGGTATGAGCAGTTCTTC	CASSQGGYEQFF
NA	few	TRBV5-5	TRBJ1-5	TGTGCCAGCAGCTTGGAGGTCAGGGGCCGATCGGAGCCCCAGCATTTT	CASSLEVRGRSEPQHF
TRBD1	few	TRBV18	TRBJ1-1	TGTGCCAGCTCACGGTCGACAGGGGCGCGGAGCACTGAAGCTTTCTTT	CASSRSTGARSTEAFF
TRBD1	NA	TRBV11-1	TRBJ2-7	TGTGCCAGCAGCGGATTACCGAGGACAGGACGAACGCACGACGAGCAGTACTTC	CASSGLPRTGRTHDEQYF
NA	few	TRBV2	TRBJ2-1	TGTGCCAGCAGTGAAGCGAGCTCCTACAATGAGCAGTTCTTC	CASSEASSYNEQFF
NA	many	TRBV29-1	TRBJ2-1	TGCAGCGTACCTCAGCCCAATGAGCAGTTCTTC	CSVPQPNEQFF
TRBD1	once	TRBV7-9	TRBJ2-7	TGTGCCAGCAGCTCGACCGGGACAGGGAGGAAAAACGAGCAGTACTTC	CASSSTGTGRKNEQYF
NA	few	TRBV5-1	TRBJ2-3	TGCGCCAGCAGCTCCTTAGGACAGACTAGCACAGATACGCAGTATTTT	CASSSLGQTSTDTQYF
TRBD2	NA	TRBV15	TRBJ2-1	TGTGCCACCAGCAGAGATACTTCCCTAGCGGGGGTTGAGCAGTTCTTC	CATSRDTSLAGVEQFF
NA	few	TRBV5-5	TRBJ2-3	TGTGCCAGCAGCTCTCGGACTGCAGATACGCAGTATTTT	CASSSRTADTQYF
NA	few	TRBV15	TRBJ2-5	TGTGCCACCAGCAGAGATTTTGGATCAGAGGTTCTGTACTTC	CATSRDFGSEVLYF
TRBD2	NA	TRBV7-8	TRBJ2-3	TGTGCCAGCAGCTCCAAACTAGCGGGGGGGCCGGTTGGTTCAGATACGCAGTATTTT	CASSSKLAGGPVGSDTQYF
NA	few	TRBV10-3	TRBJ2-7	TGTGCCATCAGTACCCTATCCCCCTCCTACGAGCAGTACTTC	CAISTLSPSYEQYF
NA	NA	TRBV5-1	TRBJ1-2	TGCGCCAGCAGCCCAGCGGCGGTCCGTAACTATGGCTACACCTTC	CASSPAAVRNYGYTF
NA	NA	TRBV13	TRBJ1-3	TGTGCCAGTCGATCCCCCGGTGGAAACACCATATATTTT	CASRSPGGNTIYF
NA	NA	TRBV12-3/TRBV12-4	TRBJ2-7	TGTGCCAGCAAAGGGGAGCGATACGAGCAGTACTTC	CASKGERYEQYF
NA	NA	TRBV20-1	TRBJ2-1	TGCAGTGCTAGAGATCGGGAGACAGGTCGGGTCAATGAGCAGTTCTTC	CSARDRETGRVNEQFF
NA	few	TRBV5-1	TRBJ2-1	TGCGCCAGCAGCTACCGGGGCAAGAGCTCCTACAATGAGCAGTTCTTC	CASSYRGKSSYNEQFF
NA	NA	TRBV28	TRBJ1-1	TGTGCCAGCACCTACTTCACAGGGAGCACTGAAGCTTTCTTT	CASTYFTGSTEAFF
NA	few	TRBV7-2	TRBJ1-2	TGTGCCAGCAGCTTAGCCGGCGGACAGTATAACTATGGCTACACCTTC	CASSLAGGQYNYGYTF
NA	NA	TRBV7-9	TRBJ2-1	TGTGCCAGCAGCCAAGAAGGGGGGAATGAGCAGTTCTTC	CASSQEGGNEQFF
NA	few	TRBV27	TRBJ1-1	TGTGCCAGCAGTTTAACTTGGCGGGGGGAAGCTTTCTTT	CASSLTWRGEAFF
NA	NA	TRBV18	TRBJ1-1	TGTGCCAGCGCGATTGGGGGAGTGAACACTGAAGCTTTCTTT	CASAIGGVNTEAFF
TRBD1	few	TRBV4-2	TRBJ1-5	TGTGCCAGCAGCCAAGGGGACAGGGCGGTCAATCAGCCCCAGCATTTT	CASSQGDRAVNQPQHF
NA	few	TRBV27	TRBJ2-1	TGTGCCAGCAGCCCCGACCGGGACAACAATGAGCAGTTCTTC	CASSPDRDNNEQFF
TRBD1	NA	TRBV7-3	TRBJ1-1	TGTGCCAGCAGCATACAGGGGGCTGGAACTGAAGCTTTCTTT	CASSIQGAGTEAFF
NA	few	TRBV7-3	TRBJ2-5	TGTGCCAGCAGCCCTCTCGGCGGGAACCAAGAGACCCAGTACTTC	CASSPLGGNQETQYF
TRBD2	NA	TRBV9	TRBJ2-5	TGTGCCAGCAGCCCCCGCGGGAGGACCACTAAAGAGACCCAGTACTTC	CASSPRGRTTKETQYF
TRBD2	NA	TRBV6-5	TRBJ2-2	TGTGCCAGCAGTTGGGGCCTTACTCTCGGGACTAGCGTCCCCGGGGAGCTGTTTTTT	CASSWGLTLGTSVPGELFF
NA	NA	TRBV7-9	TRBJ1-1	TGTGCCAGCGTCCCCGTCGGGGGAGTGAACACTGAAGCTTTCTTT	CASVPVGGVNTEAFF
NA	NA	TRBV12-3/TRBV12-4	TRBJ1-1	TGTGCCAGCAGCCCCCCGAGGGGAGGCACTGAAGCTTTCTTT	CASSPPRGGTEAFF
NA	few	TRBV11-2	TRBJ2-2	TGTGCCAGCAGCTTACCTCAAGGTGTGAACACCGGGGAGCTGTTTTTT	CASSLPQGVNTGELFF
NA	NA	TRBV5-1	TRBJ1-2	TGCGCCAGCAGCCCGGGTTTCGGGTATGGCTACACCTTC	CASSPGFGYGYTF
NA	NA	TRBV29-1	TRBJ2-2	TGCAGCGTTCTCTACAGCTCCACCGGGGAGCTGTTTTTT	CSVLYSSTGELFF
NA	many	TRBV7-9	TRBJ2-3	TGTGCCAGCATCCCGCACGAGTTGGGAGATACGCAGTATTTT	CASIPHELGDTQYF
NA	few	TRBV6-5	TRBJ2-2	TGTGCCAGCAGTATAGGGTTTGGCGGGGAGCTGTTTTTT	CASSIGFGGELFF
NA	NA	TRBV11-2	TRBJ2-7	TGTGCCAGCAGCTTAGGGGACGTAACCTACGAGCAGTACTTC	CASSLGDVTYEQYF
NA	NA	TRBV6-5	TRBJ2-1	TGTGCCAGCAGGAACGGAATTGGGTCCTACAATGAGCAGTTCTTC	CASRNGIGSYNEQFF
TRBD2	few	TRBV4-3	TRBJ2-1	TGCGCCAGCAGCCAACGACTAGCGGGGGAGGTCACCAATGAGCAGTTCTTC	CASSQRLAGEVTNEQFF
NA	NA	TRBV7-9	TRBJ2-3	TGTGCCAGCAGCGACTCCGGACTGTCAGATACGCAGTATTTT	CASSDSGLSDTQYF
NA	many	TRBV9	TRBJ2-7	TGTGCCAGCAGCGTAGAGTGGGGATCCTACGAGCAGTACTTC	CASSVEWGSYEQYF
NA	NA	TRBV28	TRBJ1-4	TGTGCCAGCAGTTTCCGACCGGGAGGGGGTGGAAAACTGTTTTTT	CASSFRPGGGGKLFF
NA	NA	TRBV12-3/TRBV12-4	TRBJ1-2	TGTGCCAGCAGTTTCCCGGGAGGTGGGCATGGCTACACCTTC	CASSFPGGGHGYTF
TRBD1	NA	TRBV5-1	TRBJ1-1	TGCGCCAGCAGTTTTTTTCCGGGACAGAAGGTAACTGAAGCTTTCTTT	CASSFFPGQKVTEAFF
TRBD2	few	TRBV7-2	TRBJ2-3	TGTGCCAGCAGCGAAGAGCCCCCCACTAGCGGGGGGAACACAGATACGCAGTATTTT	CASSEEPPTSGGNTDTQYF
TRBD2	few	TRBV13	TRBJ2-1	TGTGCCAGCAGCTTTGGCGGGGGGACCTACAATGAGCAGTTCTTC	CASSFGGGTYNEQFF
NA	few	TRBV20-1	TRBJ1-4	TGCAGTGCTAGCGTACCCCTCGGGGAAAAACTGTTTTTT	CSASVPLGEKLFF
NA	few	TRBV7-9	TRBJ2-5	TGTGCCAGCAGCCCCGCTTACCACGGGGGACCGTACCAAGAGACCCAGTACTTC	CASSPAYHGGPYQETQYF